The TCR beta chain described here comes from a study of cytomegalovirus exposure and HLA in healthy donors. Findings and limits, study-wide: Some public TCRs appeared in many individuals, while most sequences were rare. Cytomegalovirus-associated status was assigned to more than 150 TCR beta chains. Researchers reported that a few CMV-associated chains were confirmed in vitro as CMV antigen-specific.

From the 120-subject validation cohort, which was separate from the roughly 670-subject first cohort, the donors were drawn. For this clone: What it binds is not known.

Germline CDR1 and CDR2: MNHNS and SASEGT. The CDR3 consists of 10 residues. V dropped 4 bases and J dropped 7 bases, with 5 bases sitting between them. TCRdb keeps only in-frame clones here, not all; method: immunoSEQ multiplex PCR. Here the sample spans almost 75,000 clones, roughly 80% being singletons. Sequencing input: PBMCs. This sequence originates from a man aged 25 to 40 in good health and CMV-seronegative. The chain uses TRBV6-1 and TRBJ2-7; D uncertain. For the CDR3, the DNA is TGTGCCAGCAGTGCCTTTGAGCAGTACTTC. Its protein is CASSAFEQYF.